This TCR beta chain appears in the sequencing data of a study of human T cells and chemical hapten exposure. One entry per CDR3 protein, called by TCRdb with MiXCR from the RACE reads. The table lists roughly 380,000 distinct CDR3 sequences, just under 6.5% of them singletons. Time point here: patch test 2, 6 weeks after DPC sensitization. Indicated treatment: therapeutic diphenylcyclopropenone sensitization with weekly scalp DPC. Each patch test followed a blood draw. CDR1 is MGHDK and CDR2 is SYGVNS in the germline V gene. After removal of 10 bases from V and 5 bases from J, the junction contained 8 bases not matched to a gene. The length of the CDR3 is 14 residues.

The clonotype was recovered from a woman aged 18-29 years with alopecia areata. Some clones in this sample may be carry-over from other donors' samples. The rearrangement uses TRBV25-1 and TRBJ1-1, with 12 bases fitting TRBD1. The sample consisted of whole blood, taken in connection with sensitization to the hapten diphenylcyclopropenone (DPC). This chain's CDR3 is CATTGTGGWTEAFF. The DNA of the CDR3 is TGTGCCACCACCGGGACAGGGGGCTGGACTGAAGCTTTCTTT.